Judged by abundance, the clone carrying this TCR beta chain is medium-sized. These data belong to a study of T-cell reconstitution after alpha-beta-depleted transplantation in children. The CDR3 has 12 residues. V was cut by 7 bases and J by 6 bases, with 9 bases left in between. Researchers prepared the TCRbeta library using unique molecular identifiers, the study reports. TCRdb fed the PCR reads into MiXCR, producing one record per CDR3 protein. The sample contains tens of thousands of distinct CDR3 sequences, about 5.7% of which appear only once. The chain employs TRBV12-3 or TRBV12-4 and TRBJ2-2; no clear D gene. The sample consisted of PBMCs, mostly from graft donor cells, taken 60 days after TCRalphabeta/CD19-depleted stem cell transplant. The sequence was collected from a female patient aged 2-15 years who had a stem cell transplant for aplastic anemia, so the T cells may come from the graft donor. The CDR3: CASKFTAGELFF. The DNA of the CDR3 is TGTGCCAGCAAGTTTACGGCCGGGGAGCTGTTTTTT.